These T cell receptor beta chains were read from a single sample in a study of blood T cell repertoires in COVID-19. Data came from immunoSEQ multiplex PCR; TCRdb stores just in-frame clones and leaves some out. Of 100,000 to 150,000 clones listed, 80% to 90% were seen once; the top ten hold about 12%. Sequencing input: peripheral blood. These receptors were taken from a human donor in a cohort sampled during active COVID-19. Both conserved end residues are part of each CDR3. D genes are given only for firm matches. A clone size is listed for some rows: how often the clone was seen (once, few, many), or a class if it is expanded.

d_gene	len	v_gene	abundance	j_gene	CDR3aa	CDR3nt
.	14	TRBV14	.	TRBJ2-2	CASRAGTWAGELFF	TGTGCCAGCAGGGCAGGGACTTGGGCCGGGGAGCTGTTTTTT
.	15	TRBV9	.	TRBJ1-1	CASSVSPDRGTEAFF	TGTGCCAGCAGCGTAAGCCCCGATAGGGGCACTGAAGCTTTCTTT
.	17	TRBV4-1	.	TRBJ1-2	CASSQDWQGGSLYGYTF	TGCGCCAGCAGCCAAGATTGGCAGGGTGGGTCTCTCTATGGCTACACCTTC
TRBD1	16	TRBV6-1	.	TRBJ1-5	CASSVEGARGNQPQHF	TGTGCCAGCAGTGTCGAGGGGGCGCGAGGCAATCAGCCCCAGCATTTT
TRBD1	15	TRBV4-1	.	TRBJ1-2	CASSQDPQGASGYTF	TGCGCCAGCAGCCAAGACCCCCAGGGGGCATCTGGCTACACCTTC
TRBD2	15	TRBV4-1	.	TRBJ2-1	CASSLLAGVGNEQFF	TGCGCCAGCAGCCTTTTAGCGGGGGTGGGGAATGAGCAGTTCTTC
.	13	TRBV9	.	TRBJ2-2	CASSNGPGGELFF	TGTGCCAGCAGCAACGGTCCGGGCGGGGAGCTGTTTTTT
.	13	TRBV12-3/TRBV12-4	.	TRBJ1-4	CASSPSRFEKLFF	TGTGCCAGCAGTCCTAGTCGATTTGAAAAACTGTTTTTT
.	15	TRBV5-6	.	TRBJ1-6	CASSFLGHLDSPLHF	TGTGCCAGCAGCTTCCTGGGACACCTAGATTCACCCCTCCACTTT
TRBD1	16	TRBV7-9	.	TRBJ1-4	CASRAGTGASNEKLFF	TGTGCCAGCAGGGCCGGGACAGGGGCCTCTAATGAAAAACTGTTTTTT
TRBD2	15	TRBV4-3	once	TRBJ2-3	CASSRDYTSTDTQYF	TGCGCCAGCAGCAGGGACTATACTAGCACAGATACGCAGTATTTT
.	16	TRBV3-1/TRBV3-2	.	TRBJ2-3	CASSQDASWSTDTQYF	TGTGCCAGCAGCCAAGACGCTAGTTGGAGCACAGATACGCAGTATTTT
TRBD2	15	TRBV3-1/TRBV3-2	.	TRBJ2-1	CASSQLGGGRNEQFF	TGTGCCAGCAGCCAACTTGGGGGGGGAAGGAATGAGCAGTTCTTC
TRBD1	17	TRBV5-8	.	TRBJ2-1	CASSSVGTGNFYNEQFF	TGTGCCAGCAGCTCGGTGGGGACAGGAAATTTCTACAATGAGCAGTTCTTC
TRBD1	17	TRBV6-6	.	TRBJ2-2	CASSLSWDSSNTGELFF	TGTGCCAGCAGTCTCTCGTGGGACAGTTCGAACACCGGGGAGCTGTTTTTT
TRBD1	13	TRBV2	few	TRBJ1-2	CASSSGTGNGYTF	TGTGCCAGCAGCTCCGGGACAGGGAATGGCTACACCTTC
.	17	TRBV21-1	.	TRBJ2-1	CASSNSQGPCSYNEQFF	TGTGCCAGCAGCAATAGTCAGGGCCCTTGTTCCTACAATGAGCAGTTCTTC
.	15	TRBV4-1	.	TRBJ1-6	CASSQAEAGWSPLHF	TGCGCCAGCAGCCAAGCGGAGGCAGGTTGGTCACCCCTCCACTTT
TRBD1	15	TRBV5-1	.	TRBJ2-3	CASSPDGTETDTQYF	TGCGCCAGCAGCCCCGACGGGACAGAGACAGATACGCAGTATTTT
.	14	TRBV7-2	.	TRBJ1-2	CASSLAGAGHGYTF	TGTGCCAGCAGCTTAGCAGGGGCCGGGCATGGCTACACCTTC
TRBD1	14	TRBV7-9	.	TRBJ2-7	CASSSQGAGYEQYF	TGTGCCAGCAGCTCCCAGGGGGCTGGATACGAGCAGTACTTC
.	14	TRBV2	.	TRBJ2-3	CASTFRLRGDTQYF	TGTGCCAGCACTTTCCGCCTGAGGGGGGATACGCAGTATTTT
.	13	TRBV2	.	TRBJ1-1	CASRADGNTEAFF	TGTGCCAGCAGAGCGGACGGGAACACTGAAGCTTTCTTT
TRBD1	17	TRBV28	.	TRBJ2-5	CASSLVEPGQGPETQYF	TGTGCCAGCAGTTTAGTGGAGCCGGGACAGGGTCCGGAGACCCAGTACTTC
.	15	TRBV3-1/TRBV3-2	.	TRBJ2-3	CASSQDGGGADTQYF	TGTGCCAGCAGCCAAGATGGCGGGGGCGCAGATACGCAGTATTTT
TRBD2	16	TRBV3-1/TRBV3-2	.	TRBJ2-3	CASRQREERGTDTQYF	TGTGCCAGCAGGCAACGGGAGGAGCGGGGTACAGATACGCAGTATTTT
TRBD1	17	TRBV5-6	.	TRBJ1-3	CASSRGLDRASGNTIYF	TGTGCCAGCAGCAGGGGATTGGACAGGGCCTCTGGAAACACCATATATTTT
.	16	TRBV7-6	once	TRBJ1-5	CASRPPHGVEFQPQHF	TGTGCCAGCAGGCCTCCCCACGGGGTCGAGTTTCAGCCCCAGCATTTT
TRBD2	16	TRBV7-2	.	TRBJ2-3	CASSLRLASGTDTQYF	TGTGCCAGCAGCTTACGACTAGCTTCCGGCACAGATACGCAGTATTTT
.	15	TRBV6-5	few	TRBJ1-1	CASRRRVGQNTEAFF	TGTGCCAGCAGACGGAGGGTGGGTCAGAACACTGAAGCTTTCTTT
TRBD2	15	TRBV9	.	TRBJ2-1	CASSVGAGDRNEQFF	TGTGCCAGCAGCGTAGGAGCGGGGGATCGCAATGAGCAGTTCTTC
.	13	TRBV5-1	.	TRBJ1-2	CASSFRDIDGYTF	TGCGCCAGCAGCTTCCGGGACATTGATGGCTACACCTTC
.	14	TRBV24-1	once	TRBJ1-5	CATSDLRQDQPQHF	TGTGCCACCAGTGATTTGCGACAGGACCAGCCCCAGCATTTT
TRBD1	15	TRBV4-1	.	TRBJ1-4	CASSQETGGYEKLFF	TGCGCCAGCAGCCAAGAGACAGGGGGTTATGAAAAACTGTTTTTT
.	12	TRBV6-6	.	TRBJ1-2	CASSTSQGGYTF	TGTGCCAGCAGTACAAGTCAGGGCGGCTACACCTTC
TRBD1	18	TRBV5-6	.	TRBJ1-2	CASSFFITGGPANYGYTF	TGTGCCAGCAGCTTTTTTATCACAGGGGGTCCAGCTAACTATGGCTACACCTTC
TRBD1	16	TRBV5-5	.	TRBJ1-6	CASSLEGTGGGSPLHF	TGTGCCAGCAGCTTGGAGGGGACAGGGGGAGGTTCACCCCTCCACTTT
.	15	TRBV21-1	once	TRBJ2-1	CASKWTSGTPHEQFF	TGTGCCAGCAAATGGACTAGCGGGACTCCCCATGAGCAGTTCTTC
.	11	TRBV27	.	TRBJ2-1	CASTSYNEQFF	TGTGCCAGCACGTCCTACAATGAGCAGTTCTTC
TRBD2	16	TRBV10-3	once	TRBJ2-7	CAISGERGAISYEQYF	TGTGCCATCAGTGGGGAGCGGGGGGCGATCTCCTACGAGCAGTACTTC
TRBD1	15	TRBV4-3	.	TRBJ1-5	CASSPGTGRNQPQHF	TGCGCCAGCAGCCCGGGGACAGGCCGAAATCAGCCCCAGCATTTT
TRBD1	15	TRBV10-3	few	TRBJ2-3	CAINSGQGGRDTQYF	TGTGCCATCAACTCTGGACAGGGGGGGAGAGATACGCAGTATTTT
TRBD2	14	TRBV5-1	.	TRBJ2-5	CASSLERGEETQYF	TGCGCCAGCAGCTTGGAACGGGGGGAAGAGACCCAGTACTTC
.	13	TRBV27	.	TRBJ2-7	CATRSGGQGEQYF	TGTGCCACCCGGTCGGGGGGACAAGGGGAGCAGTACTTC
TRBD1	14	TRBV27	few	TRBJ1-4	CASSPRDSNEKLFF	TGTGCCAGCAGTCCTCGGGACAGTAATGAAAAACTGTTTTTT
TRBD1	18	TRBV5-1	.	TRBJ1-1	CASSLDTGTGGLNTEAFF	TGCGCCAGCAGCTTGGATACCGGGACAGGGGGGTTGAACACTGAAGCTTTCTTT